These T cell receptor beta chains were read from a single sample in a study of technical replicates of blood from several donors. Using immunoSEQ multiplex PCR, the repertoire was profiled, and TCRdb retains in-frame clones only, with some absent. The sample carries some 89,000 clones, less than 95% recorded once. The material sequenced was T cells isolated from PBMCs. These receptors all stem from a human donor in good health. CDR3s include the opening cysteine and the closing phenylalanine or tryptophan.

>TRBV6-1|TRBJ2-1
CASSETSGGYNEQFF
>TRBV6-5|TRBJ2-1
CASIGTSGYNEQFF
>TRBV7-6|TRBJ2-1
CASSSPLSSYNEQFF
>TRBV15|TRBJ2-2
CATSGQGQGKPGELFF
>TRBV6-1|TRBJ1-1
CASFGNTEAFF
>TRBV5-1|TRBJ1-3
CASSPRDSAGNTIYF
>TRBV18|TRBJ2-5
CASSPGQEQTQYF
>TRBV2|TRBJ2-7
CASRRGEQYF
>TRBV9|TRBJ2-1
CASSVGELYNEQFF
>TRBV6-1|TRBJ2-7
CASSEAGGGYEQYF
>TRBV6-1|TRBJ2-1
CASSQTYNEQFF
>TRBV19|TRBJ2-7
CASSQGYEQYF
>TRBV29-1|TRBJ1-2
CSGLQGAGYGYTF
>TRBV6-5|TRBJ2-7
CASEGRNEQYF
>TRBV4-1|TRBJ1-1
CASSQEVTGQGEAFF
>TRBV11-2|TRBJ2-1
CASSPRSPFSSSYNEQFF
>TRBV11-2|TRBJ2-5
CASSLARWETQYF
>TRBV13|TRBJ2-7
CASSLRRVSYEQYF
>TRBV7-2|TRBJ2-3
CASSSSGWSTDTQYF
>TRBV9|TRBJ1-3
CASSARQSGNTIYF
>TRBV5-8|TRBJ2-1
CASSLGWIDSYNEQFF
>TRBV27|TRBJ1-5
CASSLFGTGKLYQPQHF
>TRBV11-3|TRBJ1-2
CASSFGQANYGYTF
>TRBV5-6|TRBJ1-1
CASSGHRGSGEAFF
>TRBV7-9|TRBJ1-3
CASTSADRTSGNTIYF
>TRBV6-1|TRBJ2-7
CASCDRGHEQYF
>TRBV2|TRBJ2-3
CASEGPAGSTDTQYF
>TRBV19|TRBJ2-7
CASTRALGQSDEQYF
>TRBV28|TRBJ2-7
CASTRDRGRYEQYF
>TRBV29-1|TRBJ2-1
CSVKEGNEQFF
>TRBV2|TRBJ2-7
CASSESTGKYEQYF
>TRBV13|TRBJ1-1
CASSLGQENTEAFF
>TRBV7-8|TRBJ2-1
CASSLGLAGGTYNEQFF
>TRBV23-1|TRBJ1-2
CASSQNAGTPNYGYTF
>TRBV11-3|TRBJ2-1
CASSLGLAGVGNEQFF
>TRBV19|TRBJ1-4
CASSPFQGGGEKLFF
>TRBV29-1|TRBJ1-1
CSVDQGNTEAFF
>TRBV7-8|TRBJ2-7
CASSFSLRELNYEQYF
>TRBV27|TRBJ2-1
CASSLSNEQFF
>TRBV9|TRBJ2-1
CASSGTSGSSYNEQFF
>TRBV7-3|TRBJ2-7
CASSVRTGAYEQYF
>TRBV9|TRBJ2-3
CASSVGGRAPDTQYF
>TRBV10-1|TRBJ2-3
CASSILAGGSTDTQYF
>TRBV6-1|TRBJ1-5
CASSVEAGGHQPQHF
>TRBV27|TRBJ1-5
CASSAITGNNQPQHF
>TRBV5-3|TRBJ2-5
CARRDSQETQYF
>TRBV6-6|TRBJ2-3
CATFPGVGTDTQYF
>TRBV19|TRBJ1-2
CASSISNWTGRYYGYTF
>TRBV19|TRBJ1-3
CATGQGSGGNTIYF
>TRBV15|TRBJ2-5
CATSRGSGGRQYF